This entry is about one T cell receptor beta chain. The antigen remains unidentified. This record comes from a study of OX40 agonist ivuxolimab in advanced cancers. Whole-study context: The study treated patients with ivuxolimab, an agonistic anti-OX40 (CD134) antibody. Among those treated, three patients had partial responses, one with hepatocellular carcinoma and two with cutaneous melanoma.

V was shortened by 5 bases and J by 0 bases, with 10 bases between the two germline ends. Germline-derived CDR1 and CDR2 are KGHSH and LQKENI. The CDR3 extends over 14 amino acids. Individuals having autoimmune disease history or systemic immunosuppression were not enrolled. Assay: immunoSEQ multiplex PCR; the TCRdb copy retains only in-frame clones and omits some. The sample carries over 150,000 clones, roughly 94% recorded once. General study results and limits: More expanded clones were seen, on average, in CD8+ T cells than in CD4+.

V and J are TRBV18 and TRBJ1-2, with D unresolved. The clonotype comes from an adult with an advanced solid tumor such as melanoma, head and neck, liver or kidney cancer. The sample here was CD4+ or CD8+ T cells sorted from blood, taken in a trial of the OX40 agonist ivuxolimab. The CDR3 sequence: CASSARPANYGYTF. The CDR3 DNA follows: TGTGCCAGCTCAGCCAGGCCCGCTAACTATGGCTACACCTTC.